These T cell receptor beta chains were read from a single sample in a study of T cell responses to AZD1222 COVID-19 vaccine. Generated by immunoSEQ multiplex PCR, the TCRdb table keeps only in-frame clones and is missing some. The sample has 100,000 to 150,000 clones, over 80% seen once. The sample was peripheral blood, taken on day 0 of AZD1222 vaccination. These TCRs come from an adult in good health. Each CDR3 is given with its conserved first and last residue. Fields, in order: CDR3 DNA, CDR3 protein, clone size, V gene, J gene, D gene. A D gene is named only where the DNA matches it firmly. Size values are once, few and many counts, or a class for expanded clones, and some rows have none.

TGTGCCAGCAGTTACGGAGCGGGAGTAACAGATACGCAGTATTTT	CASSYGAGVTDTQYF	.	TRBV6-5	TRBJ2-3	TRBD2
TGTGCCAGCAGCGTAGGAGGGACGACTGAAGCTTTCTTT	CASSVGGTTEAFF	.	TRBV9	TRBJ1-1	.
TGTGCCAGCAGCTTGGCCGGCAGCTCCTATAATTCACCCCTCCACTTT	CASSLAGSSYNSPLHF	.	TRBV5-4	TRBJ1-6	.
TGTGCCAGCAGCCGTTTAGCGGTGTACCACGAGCAGTACTTC	CASSRLAVYHEQYF	.	TRBV3-1/TRBV3-2	TRBJ2-7	.
TGCGCCAGCAGTGATCCGGGAAGTACCACAGATACGCAGTATTTT	CASSDPGSTTDTQYF	.	TRBV10-1	TRBJ2-3	.
TGTGCCAGCAGTGGACTAGCGGGAGGGCATCTAGCCAAAAACATTCAGTACTTC	CASSGLAGGHLAKNIQYF	.	TRBV6-1	TRBJ2-4	TRBD2
TGTGCCAGCAGCAAGTGGATCCGGGACAGGGGATGTGGCTACACCTTC	CASSKWIRDRGCGYTF	.	TRBV21-1	TRBJ1-2	.
TGTGCCAGTAGTGTCTATACAGATACGCAGTATTTT	CASSVYTDTQYF	.	TRBV19	TRBJ2-3	.
TGTGCCAGCAGTTATACCGGGTCGTTCGGAAACACCATATATTTT	CASSYTGSFGNTIYF	.	TRBV6-5	TRBJ1-3	.
TGCGCCAGCAGTCTAGCAGGGGGCTTGAACACTGAAGCTTTCTTT	CASSLAGGLNTEAFF	.	TRBV4-1	TRBJ1-1	TRBD1
TGTGCCAGCAGCTTCGGACACTCGGGCACTGAAGCTTTCTTT	CASSFGHSGTEAFF	.	TRBV5-6	TRBJ1-1	.
TGTGCCAGCAGTTTATCCCTAGCGGGAGCCTACAATGAGCAGTTCTTC	CASSLSLAGAYNEQFF	.	TRBV27	TRBJ2-1	TRBD2
TGTGCCAGCAGCGTTAGGGACTACTCGCGAGATACGCAGTATTTT	CASSVRDYSRDTQYF	.	TRBV9	TRBJ2-3	TRBD2
TGCGCCAGCAGCTCCTCTGAGACTAACTATGGCTACACCTTC	CASSSSETNYGYTF	.	TRBV5-1	TRBJ1-2	.
TGCGCCAGCAGCTTGGAGGGGACAGGGAGTTCACCCCTCCACTTT	CASSLEGTGSSPLHF	few	TRBV5-1	TRBJ1-6	TRBD1
TGTGCCAGCAGTCAACAGGGTTCGCGCTACGAGCAGTACTTC	CASSQQGSRYEQYF	.	TRBV25-1	TRBJ2-7	.
TGCAGCGTCACCGGGACAGGGGGCTTGAGGGATACGCAGTATTTT	CSVTGTGGLRDTQYF	.	TRBV29-1	TRBJ2-3	TRBD1
TGTGCCAGCAGCCAAACCGGGGGACACCCCACTGAAGCTTTCTTT	CASSQTGGHPTEAFF	.	TRBV7-9	TRBJ1-1	.
TGCGCCAGCAGCCAAGCACCGGGGCTGGAAAACACTGAAGCTTTCTTT	CASSQAPGLENTEAFF	few	TRBV4-1	TRBJ1-1	.
TGTGCCACCAGTGACTCCGGGACAGTAAATGAGCAGTTCTTC	CATSDSGTVNEQFF	.	TRBV24-1	TRBJ2-1	TRBD1
TGCGCCAGCAGCCTATACGGGACAGGGACCTACGAGCAGTACTTC	CASSLYGTGTYEQYF	.	TRBV5-1	TRBJ2-7	TRBD1
TGCAGTGCCACGGATGACTATGGCTACACCTTC	CSATDDYGYTF	.	TRBV20-1	TRBJ1-2	.
TGTGCCAGTAGGCATTCGGACAGGGTTACGGAAAAACTGTTTTTT	CASRHSDRVTEKLFF	.	TRBV19	TRBJ1-4	TRBD1
TGTGCCAGCAGTTACTCGACCGGGACGGTGGCCTACGAGCAGTACTTC	CASSYSTGTVAYEQYF	.	TRBV6-5	TRBJ2-7	.
TGTGCCAGCAGTTCTAGCGGGAGCGCCCCTCTCCTCTACGAGCAGTACTTC	CASSSSGSAPLLYEQYF	.	TRBV27	TRBJ2-7	TRBD2
TGTGCCAGCAGTTACTCGATAGGGAGCTCCTACGAGCAGTACTTC	CASSYSIGSSYEQYF	.	TRBV6-5	TRBJ2-7	.
TGCGCCAGCAGCCAAGAAGAGGGGATGAACACTGAAGCTTTCTTT	CASSQEEGMNTEAFF	once	TRBV4-1	TRBJ1-1	.